Included here is one TCR beta chain sequence, with context. The table came from immunoSEQ multiplex PCR; TCRdb's copy has only in-frame clones and leaves some out. The data contain around 150,000 clones, approximately 90% of them singletons. These data come from a study of blood T cell repertoires in COVID-19. Background on the study: Acute and convalescent COVID-19 samples came from the United States, Italy and Spain. PBMCs, B-cell-depleted T cells, or T cells were the source of the cDNA or gDNA that made up the material.

In germline, CDR1 is MNHEY, CDR2 SMNVEV (reference sequence). The CDR3 sequence is 17 residues long. J lost 2 bases, V lost 6 bases, and 13 bases had no gene match. A Seattle source enrolled patients during active infection and followed them longitudinally. The chain links TRBV27 to TRBJ2-3; 8 bases are a match to TRBD2. The TCR was taken from a man younger than 45 with COVID-19, enrolled during active disease. Sequences were obtained from peripheral blood. The CDR3 is CASSFTLLAVPTDTQYF. CDR3 DNA sequence: TGTGCCAGCAGCTTCACCCTACTAGCGGTCCCCACAGATACGCAGTATTTT.